This T cell receptor beta chain was recorded in a study of cytomegalovirus exposure and HLA in healthy donors (dated by TCRdb to 2015 to 2018). For context, the study as a whole: An earlier analysis of approximately 640 of the donors reported 250 to 300 Gb of sequence data and some 120 million unique TCR beta sequences from 150 million to 200 million T cells. An early release covering roughly 600 HLA-typed donors comprised roughly 300 gigabases of sequencing data and approximately 80 million unique TCR sequences. The genetic ancestry cluster associated with self-reported Caucasian donors included around 76% of the roughly 360 genotyped donors. The study aimed to test whether cataloging public T cell receptors could reveal signatures of past pathogen exposure. The study profiled the T cell repertoires of more than 500 subjects by immunosequencing and related them to cytomegalovirus serostatus. Along with the roughly 700-subject first cohort, a separate validation cohort of over a hundred different subjects was used. To predict cytomegalovirus infection status, the study combined high-throughput TCR immunosequencing, statistical association of individual TCRs with disease status, and machine learning. To study patterns of TCR occurrence, a later analysis re-analyzed previously published TCR beta repertoires from more than 550 donors and added high-resolution HLA genotyping. In the later analysis, no new phenotypic data were used to find candidate immune exposures; instead, reliance was placed on TCR beta sequences and their occurrence across donors. An earlier analysis of approximately 580 of the donors used high-throughput TCR beta sequencing to judge whether each TCR beta V gene segment behaved as functional or pseudogenic. Alongside the repertoire data, information on donor age, sex, ethnicity and CMV serostatus was compiled. Genome-wide SNP genotypes for about 60% of the roughly 670 donors were used in a later genetic analysis, which treated that subset as a discovery cohort. Every discovery cohort repertoire had been produced on one sequencing platform. HLA typing included class I and class II loci at four-digit resolution. Typing coverage differed by locus: A, B, C, DRB1 and DQB1 were typed in roughly 629-630 donors, DQA1 in about 500, DPA1 in 606, and DPB1 in 400 to 480. Because of strong linkage in the cohort, roughly five DR-DQ haplotypes were treated as single units for association and clustering. Among a few hundred genotyped donors of the cohort, an average of about 240,000 unique TCR beta nucleotide sequences were sequenced per donor, around 20% of them non-productive.

Findings and caveats that apply to the study as a whole: Correlated functional status among segregating V segments might reflect linkage disequilibrium, but an unknown experimental factor could not be ruled out. According to a later analysis, parvovirus B19, influenza, CMV and Epstein-Barr virus appeared linked to several top co-occurrence clusters. Most TCR sequences were observed very rarely across donors, whereas some public TCRs were present in many individuals. It was suggested by the authors that the approach could potentially be generalized to other disease states and immunological phenotypes. Broadly in line with IMGT annotations, most TCR beta V segments showed up in productive rearrangements about 87% or about 30% of the time in an earlier analysis of several hundred of the donors. Compared with equally common non-associated chains, HLA-associated TCR beta chains in a later analysis were more clonally expanded and had lower generation probabilities. A further reported finding was that TCR beta sequences accurately predicted the HLA-A and HLA-B alleles for most subjects in the first cohort. Only TCR beta chains were sequenced in this cohort, and the absence of alpha or paired-chain data limited detectable features. In a later genetic analysis, a missense DCLRE1C variant was associated with V-gene and J-gene trimming of TCR beta chains, and the association was replicated in an independent cohort. Because counts were too low, seventeen rarely observed V segments, including chromosome 9 orphons, were excluded from the earlier analysis of roughly 580 of the donors. Presence/absence analyses assumed roughly uniform sequencing depth across donors, an assumption that may not hold. According to a later analysis, most CMV-associated TCR beta chains appeared to be HLA-restricted, and the HLA associations seemed to be driven largely by CMV exposure. In a later analysis, the rate of TCR association differed among HLA loci, with DRB1 alleles having the most associated TCRs and HLA-C alleles having the fewest. The classifier was reported to diagnose cytomegalovirus status with high specificity and sensitivity in both the original cohort and the validation cohort. HLA typing was unavailable for some donors at each locus, so association tests used only the typed subset. Immune exposure information for the cohort was limited to CMV serostatus. Compared with the roughly 670-donor mean, donors in an Asian-associated ancestry cluster had fewer N-insertions in productive TCRs, according to a later genetic analysis. Strong co-occurrence of HLA alleles, especially DR and DQ, made assigning TCR associations to individual alleles difficult. A total of 164 TCR beta chains were listed by the study as associated with cytomegalovirus. In vitro tests confirmed that a few of the cytomegalovirus-associated TCR beta chains recognize cytomegalovirus antigens. A later analysis associated approximately 17,000 TCR beta sequences with specific HLA alleles at a false discovery rate of 0.05. Some IMGT-functional V segments, including TRBV6-2 and TRBV6-3, could not be told apart with the 87-base-pair reads, so those segments were excluded. A cluster of highly shared sequence variants was judged likely to represent a technical artifact of the sequencing pipeline.

The cohort was made up of about 670 healthy bone marrow donors. At the time of sampling, all cohort members were nominally healthy, though unrecorded immune exposures were likely present. The donor was CMV seronegative and was included in the group of a few hundred seronegative cohort members. A peripheral blood sample was collected from each donor, and TCR beta sequencing was performed on peripheral blood mononuclear cells. Genomic DNA was extracted from the blood cell samples with the Qiagen DNeasy Blood Extraction Kit. The library was made by the immunoSEQ multiplex PCR assay. A mixture of 60 forward primers for TCR Vbeta segments and 13 reverse primers for TCR Jbeta segments was used in the multiplex PCR. The CDR3 region of rearranged TCR beta genes was amplified from genomic DNA by a multiplex PCR assay. Amplified TCR beta libraries were sequenced as 87-base-pair reads on the Illumina HiSeq System. The authors' analysis ran thus. In a later analysis, around 80 million unique TCR beta chains were counted across the 500 to 700 repertoires, and roughly 11 million of these chains were shared by at least two donors. Raw reads were error-corrected and collapsed into unique sequences by a nearest-neighbor algorithm in which closely related sequences were merged to remove PCR and sequencing errors. CDR3 sequences were aligned to IMGT reference sequences to assign V, D and J gene segments. For a sequence to be retained, at least a six-nucleotide match to both a V gene segment and a J gene segment was required. Rearrangements were classified as productive when the CDR3 lacked stop codons and remained in frame with V and J, and all other rearrangements were classified as non-productive. Following IMGT convention, CDR3 was defined as the stretch from the second conserved V-encoded cysteine up to the conserved J-encoded phenylalanine. The earlier analysis of fewer than 750 of the donors excluded sequences that lacked an unambiguous match to a single V gene segment. An earlier analysis of a few hundred of the donors called V segments functional above 56.7% productive rearrangements and segregating when the between-donor standard deviation exceeded 5%. A statistical classification framework was built for diagnosing cytomegalovirus status from the catalog of TCR beta chain sequences. V and J gene assignment, in a later analysis, came from comparing TCR nucleotide sequences with IMGT/GENE-DB human TR gene sequences. In a later analysis, CDR3 sequences and most-parsimonious VDJ recombination scenarios were assigned using the TCRdist pipeline. In a later analysis, each TCR beta chain was defined by its CDR3 amino acid sequence together with its V-gene family, and reads lacking a unique V-gene family were excluded. To address suspected cross-contamination and a sequencing artifact, a later analysis removed a few hundred highly shared, low-generation-probability nucleotide sequences. A later analysis calculated a clonal expansion index for each public chain from normalized within-repertoire ranks of inferred template counts. Generation probabilities in a later analysis came from a VDJ recombination model fitted to out-of-frame rearrangements, and those results were checked against IGoR. A later analysis scored TCR-TCR, TCR-HLA and TCR-CMV co-occurrence with hypergeometric tests, applying a repertoire-size bias correction to TCR pairs. In a later analysis, false discovery rates were estimated by permuting HLA or CMV assignments 20 times. In a later analysis, co-occurring TCRs were grouped using DBSCAN, and TCRdist sequence similarity was added for clustering within HLA-allele-positive subsets. For co-occurrence clustering, repertoires with fewer than 30,000 or more than 120,000 public chains were excluded, along with several repertoires with anomalous nucleotide sharing. TCRdb took this table from immuneACCESS and kept in-frame rearrangements with V and J called. Such tables lack part of the clones; where checked against another copy, unresolved V genes explain under half of the gap, and the rest is unexplained. That table is the source of V, J and clone size, and D and trimming were worked out from the DNA. This sample comprises about 140,000 clones, approximately 78% of them detected only once. The top ten constitute roughly 2.9% of the sample.

This clone was seen only a few times. The target of this receptor is not known. Base qualities are not provided; no much larger clone lies one nucleotide away. From the cysteine up to the phenylalanine, the CDR3 has a length of 13 residues. Just CDR3 DNA is preserved here, 39 bases in frame from base 1. Based on the germline V gene, the CDR1 and CDR2 sequences are MDHEN and SYDVKM. V is pared back by 5 bases and J by 5 bases, with 10 bases lying between the germline termini. Sequenced material: PBMCs. The sequence was obtained from a female donor in good health and CMV-seronegative. The sequence is built from TRBV28 and TRBJ1-5, with the D gene uncertain. The CDR3 sequence is CASSVARYQPQHF. In nucleotide form, the sequence is TGTGCCAGCAGTGTGGCCAGATATCAGCCCCAGCATTTT.